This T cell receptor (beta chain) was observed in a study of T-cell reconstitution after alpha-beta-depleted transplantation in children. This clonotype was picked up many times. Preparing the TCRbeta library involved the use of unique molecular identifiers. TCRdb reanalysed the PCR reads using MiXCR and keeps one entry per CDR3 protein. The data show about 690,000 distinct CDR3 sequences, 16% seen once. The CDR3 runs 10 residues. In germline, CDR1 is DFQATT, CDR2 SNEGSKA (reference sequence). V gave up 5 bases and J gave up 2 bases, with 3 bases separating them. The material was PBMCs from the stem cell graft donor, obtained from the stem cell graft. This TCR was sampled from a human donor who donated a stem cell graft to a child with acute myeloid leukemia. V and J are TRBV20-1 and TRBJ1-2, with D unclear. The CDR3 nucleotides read TGCAGTGCTTGGAACTATGGCTACACCTTC. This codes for CSAWNYGYTF.